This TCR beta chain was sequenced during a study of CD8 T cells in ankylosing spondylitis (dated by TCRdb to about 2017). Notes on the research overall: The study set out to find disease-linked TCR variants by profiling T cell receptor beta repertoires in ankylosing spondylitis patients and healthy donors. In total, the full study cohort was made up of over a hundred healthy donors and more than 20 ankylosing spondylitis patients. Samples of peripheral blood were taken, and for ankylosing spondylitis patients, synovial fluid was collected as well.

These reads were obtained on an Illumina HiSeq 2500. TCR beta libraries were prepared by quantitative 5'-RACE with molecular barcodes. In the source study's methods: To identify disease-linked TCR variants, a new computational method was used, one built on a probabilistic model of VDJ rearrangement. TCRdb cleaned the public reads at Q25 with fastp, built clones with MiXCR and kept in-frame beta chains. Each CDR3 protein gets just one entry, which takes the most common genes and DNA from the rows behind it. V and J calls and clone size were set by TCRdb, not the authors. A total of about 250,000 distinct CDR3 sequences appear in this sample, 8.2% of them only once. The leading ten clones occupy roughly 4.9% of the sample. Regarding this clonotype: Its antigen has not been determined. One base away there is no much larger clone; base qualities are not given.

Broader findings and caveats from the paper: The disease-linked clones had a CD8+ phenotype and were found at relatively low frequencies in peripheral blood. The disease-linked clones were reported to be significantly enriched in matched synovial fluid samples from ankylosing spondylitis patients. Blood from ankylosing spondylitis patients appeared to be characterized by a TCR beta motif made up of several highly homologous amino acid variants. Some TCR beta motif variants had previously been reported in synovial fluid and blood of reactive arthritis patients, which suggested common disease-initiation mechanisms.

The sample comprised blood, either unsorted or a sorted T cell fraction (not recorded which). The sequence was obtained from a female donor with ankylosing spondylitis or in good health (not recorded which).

The CDR3 is CASSLALAPSYEQYF. The DNA reads TGTGCCAGCAGCTTAGCGCTAGCACCTTCTTACGAGCAGTACTTC. This chain joins TRBV7-2 to TRBJ2-7; the D gene is perhaps TRBD2, on 5 matching bases. V gives up 0 bases and J gives up 4 bases, and the segment between their germline ends measures 13 bases. CDR1 is given as SGHTA and CDR2 as FQGNSA, both from the germline V gene. The CDR3 contains 15 residues, cysteine and phenylalanine counted. Only CDR3 DNA is held: 45 bases, read in frame from base 1.